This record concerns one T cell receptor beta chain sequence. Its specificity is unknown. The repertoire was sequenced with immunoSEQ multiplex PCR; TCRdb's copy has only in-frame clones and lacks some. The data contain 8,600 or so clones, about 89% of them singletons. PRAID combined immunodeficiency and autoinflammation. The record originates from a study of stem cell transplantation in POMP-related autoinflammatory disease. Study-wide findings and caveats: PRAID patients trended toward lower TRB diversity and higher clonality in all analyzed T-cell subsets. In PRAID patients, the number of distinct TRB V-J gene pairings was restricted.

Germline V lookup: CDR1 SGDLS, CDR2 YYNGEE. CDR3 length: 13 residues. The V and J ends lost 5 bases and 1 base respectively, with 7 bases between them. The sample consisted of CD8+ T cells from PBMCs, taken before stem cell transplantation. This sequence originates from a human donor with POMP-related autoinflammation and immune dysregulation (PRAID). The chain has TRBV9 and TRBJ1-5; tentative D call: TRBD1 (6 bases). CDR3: CASSQGSNQPQHF. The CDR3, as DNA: TGTGCCAGCAGTCAGGGGAGCAATCAGCCCCAGCATTTT.